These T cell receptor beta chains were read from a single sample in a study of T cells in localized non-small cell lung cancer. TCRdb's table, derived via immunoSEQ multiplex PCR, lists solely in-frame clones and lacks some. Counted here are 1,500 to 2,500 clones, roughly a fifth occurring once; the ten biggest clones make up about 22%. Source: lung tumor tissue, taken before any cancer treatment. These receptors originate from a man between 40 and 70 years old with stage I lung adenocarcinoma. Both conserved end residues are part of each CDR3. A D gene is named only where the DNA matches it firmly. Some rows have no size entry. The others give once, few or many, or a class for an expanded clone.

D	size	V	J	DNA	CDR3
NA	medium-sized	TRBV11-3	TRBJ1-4	TGTGCCAGCAGCGCCACCGCGGGACTTCATGAAAAACTGTTTTTT	CASSATAGLHEKLFF
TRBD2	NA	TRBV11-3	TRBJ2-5	TGTGCCAGCAGCCTGGGACTAGCGGGGGTCCAAGAGACCCAGTACTTC	CASSLGLAGVQETQYF
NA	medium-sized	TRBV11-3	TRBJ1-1	TGTGCCAGCAGCTTGGACGGATTGTTGAACACTGAAGCTTTCTTT	CASSLDGLLNTEAFF
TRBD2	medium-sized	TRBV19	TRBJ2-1	TGTGCCAGTAGAGTGACTAGCGGGAGCTACAATGAGCAGTTCTTC	CASRVTSGSYNEQFF
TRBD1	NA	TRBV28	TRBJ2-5	TGTGCCAGCAGTACAGGGGCCCAAGAGACCCAGTACTTC	CASSTGAQETQYF
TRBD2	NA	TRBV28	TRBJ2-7	TGTGCCAGTGGGGCGACTAGCGTCTACGAGCAGTACTTC	CASGATSVYEQYF
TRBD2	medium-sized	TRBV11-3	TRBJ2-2	TGTGCCAGCAGCCCGGGGGGGGCGAACACCGGGGAGCTGTTTTTT	CASSPGGANTGELFF
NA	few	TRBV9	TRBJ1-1	TGTGCCAGCAGCGTCGACAGGAACATGAACACTGAAGCTTTCTTT	CASSVDRNMNTEAFF
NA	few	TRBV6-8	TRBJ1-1	TGTGCCAGCAGTGACTCCCCGGGGGGTTATGAAGATACTGAAGCTTTCTTT	CASSDSPGGYEDTEAFF
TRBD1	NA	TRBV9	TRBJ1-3	TGTGCCAGCAGCGGGACAGGCTCTGGAAACACCATATATTTT	CASSGTGSGNTIYF
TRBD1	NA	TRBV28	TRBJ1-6	TGTGCCAGCAGCCCCGTCGACAGGGACAATTCACCCCTCCACTTT	CASSPVDRDNSPLHF
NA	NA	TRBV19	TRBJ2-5	TGTGCCAGTAGTAAGGGCAGGGGAGAGACCCAGTACTTC	CASSKGRGETQYF
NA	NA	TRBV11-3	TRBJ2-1	TGTGCCAGCAGCTTATCTCGTCAGGGTGGCAATGAGCAGTTCTTC	CASSLSRQGGNEQFF
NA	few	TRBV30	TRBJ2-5	TGTGCCTGGATCATGAAGGCCGGAGAGACCCAGTACTTC	CAWIMKAGETQYF
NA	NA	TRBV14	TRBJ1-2	TGTGCCAGCAGCCTAGACAGGATCTATGGCTACACCTTC	CASSLDRIYGYTF
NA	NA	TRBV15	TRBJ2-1	TGTGCCACCAGCAGAGATATTAAGGTCGGGGGTTACAATGAGCAGTTCTTC	CATSRDIKVGGYNEQFF
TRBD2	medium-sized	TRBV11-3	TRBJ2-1	TGTGCCAGCAGGGGAGAAACTAGCGGGAGATCCAATGAGCAGTTCTTC	CASRGETSGRSNEQFF
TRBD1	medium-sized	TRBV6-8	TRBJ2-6	TGTGCCAGCAGTTATAGTTGGGACAGGGGCCCCTCTGGGGCCAACGTCCTGACTTTC	CASSYSWDRGPSGANVLTF
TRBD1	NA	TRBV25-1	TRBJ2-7	TGTGCCAGCAGAGGGGGGACAGGACGGCCCTACGAGCAGTACTTC	CASRGGTGRPYEQYF
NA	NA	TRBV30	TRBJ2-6	TGTGCCTGGAGTGCTCAGACATTGTTCTCTGGGGCCAACGTCCTGACTTTC	CAWSAQTLFSGANVLTF
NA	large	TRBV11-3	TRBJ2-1	TGTGCCAGCAGTCAGGGGCTCCACTCCTACAATGAGCAGTTCTTC	CASSQGLHSYNEQFF
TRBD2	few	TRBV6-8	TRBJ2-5	TGTGCCAGCAAGGGGCGGGGGGGCCCTGAGACCCAGTACTTC	CASKGRGGPETQYF
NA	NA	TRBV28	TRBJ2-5	TGTGCCAGCAGTTTTTTAGCGCCTCAAGAGACCCAGTACTTC	CASSFLAPQETQYF
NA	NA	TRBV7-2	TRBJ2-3	TGTGCCAGCAGCCGAGCAGGGACAGATACGCAGTATTTT	CASSRAGTDTQYF
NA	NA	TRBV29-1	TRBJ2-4	TGCAGCGCCCTAAGCCCCCATAAAAACATTCAGTACTTC	CSALSPHKNIQYF